This T cell receptor (beta chain) was sequenced for a study of Graves' ophthalmopathy and Graves' hyperthyroidism. RNA transcripts yielded amplified TCR beta CDR3 regions. RT-PCR in the first round used HTBI primers; a second-round multiplex PCR followed. TCRdb analysed the multiplex PCR reads with MiXCR anew, one entry per CDR3 protein. The sample includes hundreds of thousands of distinct CDR3 sequences, about 20% of them seen just once. Ophthalmopathy not arising within 18 months of follow-up defined hyperthyroidism as stable. Other autoimmune diseases, uncontrolled infections, pregnancy or lactation led to the exclusion of patients. The diagnosis combined clinical symptoms, thyroxine, TRAb, thyroid ultrasound and orbital computed tomography scans. The PBMCs were taken from less than 11 ml of fresh peripheral blood. The V gene lost 2 bases and the J gene lost 7 bases, with 19 bases spanning the gap. CDR3 size: 15 residues. Germline lookup yields CDR1 SGHRS and CDR2 YFSETQ.

The sequence was collected from a woman aged 18-29 years with stable Graves' hyperthyroidism. Some clones in this sample may be carry-over from other donors' samples. Sequencing input: peripheral blood. The chain links TRBV5-1 to TRBJ2-7; D call uncertain. CDR3: CASSFGETYAREQYF. In DNA form, the CDR3 reads TGCGCCAGCAGCTTCGGAGAGACCTATGCGAGGGAGCAGTACTTC. Based on the CDR3 plus reference TRBV5-1 and TRBJ2-7, the full variable domain is KAGVTQTPRYLIKTRGQQVTLSCSPISGHRSVSWYQQTPGQGLQFLFEYFSETQRNKGNFPGRFSGRQFSNSRSEMNVSTLELGDSALYLCASSFGETYAREQYFGPGTRLTVT.